Reported below is one TCR beta chain. The antigen remains unidentified. The data belong to a study of cytomegalovirus exposure and HLA in healthy donors. Study observations and caveats: Cytomegalovirus-associated TCR beta chains were listed, numbering 164.

Measured with immunoSEQ multiplex PCR; TCRdb has only the in-frame clones, and not every one. Of around 120,000 clones listed, approximately 90% were seen once; the top ten hold 1.5% to 2%. The V gene end was trimmed by 7 bases and the J gene end by 8 bases; junction bases not matched to a gene: 7. Germline V gene sequence: CDR1 MNHNS, CDR2 SASEGT. The CDR3 has 14 residues. Specimen: PBMCs. The TCR was taken from a woman under 30 in good health and CMV-seronegative. The chain uses TRBV6-1 and TRBJ1-4; 10 bases map to TRBD1. The CDR3 DNA is TGTGCCAGCAACCGACAGGGGGCGAGAGAAAAACTGTTTTTT. Encoded protein: CASNRQGAREKLFF.